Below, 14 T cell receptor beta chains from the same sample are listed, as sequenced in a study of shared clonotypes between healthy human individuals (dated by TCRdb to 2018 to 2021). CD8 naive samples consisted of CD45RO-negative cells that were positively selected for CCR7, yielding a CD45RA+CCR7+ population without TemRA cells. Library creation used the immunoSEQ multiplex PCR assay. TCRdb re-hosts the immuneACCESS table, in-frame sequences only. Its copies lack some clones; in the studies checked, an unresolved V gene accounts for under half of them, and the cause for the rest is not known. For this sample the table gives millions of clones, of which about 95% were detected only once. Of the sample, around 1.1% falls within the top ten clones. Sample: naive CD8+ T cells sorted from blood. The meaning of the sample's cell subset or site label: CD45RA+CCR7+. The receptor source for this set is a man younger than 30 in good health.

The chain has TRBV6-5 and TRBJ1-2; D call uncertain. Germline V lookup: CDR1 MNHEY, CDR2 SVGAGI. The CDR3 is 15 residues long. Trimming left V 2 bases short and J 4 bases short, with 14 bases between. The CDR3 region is CASSYKQPWSYGYTF. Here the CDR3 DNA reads TGTGCCAGCAGTTACAAACAACCCTGGAGCTATGGCTACACCTTC.

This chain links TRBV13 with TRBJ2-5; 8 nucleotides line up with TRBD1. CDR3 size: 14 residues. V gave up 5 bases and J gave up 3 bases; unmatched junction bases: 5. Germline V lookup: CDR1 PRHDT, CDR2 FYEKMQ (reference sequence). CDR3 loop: CASSEGQVKETQYF. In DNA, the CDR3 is TGTGCCAGCAGCGAGGGACAGGTGAAAGAGACCCAGTACTTC.

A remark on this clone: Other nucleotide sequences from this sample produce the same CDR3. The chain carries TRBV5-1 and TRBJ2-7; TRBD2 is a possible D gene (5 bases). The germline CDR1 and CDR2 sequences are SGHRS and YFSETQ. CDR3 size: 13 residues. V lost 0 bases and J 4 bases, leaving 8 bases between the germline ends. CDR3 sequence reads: CASSLGGGYEQYF. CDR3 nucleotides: TGCGCCAGCAGCTTGGGAGGAGGATACGAGCAGTACTTC.

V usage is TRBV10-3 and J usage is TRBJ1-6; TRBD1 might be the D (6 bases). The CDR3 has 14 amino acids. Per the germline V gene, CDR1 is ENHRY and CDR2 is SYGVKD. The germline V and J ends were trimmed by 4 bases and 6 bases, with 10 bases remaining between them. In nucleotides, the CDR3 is TGTGCCATCAGTGGGTCGGGGGCTAATTCACCCCTCCACTTT. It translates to CAISGSGANSPLHF.

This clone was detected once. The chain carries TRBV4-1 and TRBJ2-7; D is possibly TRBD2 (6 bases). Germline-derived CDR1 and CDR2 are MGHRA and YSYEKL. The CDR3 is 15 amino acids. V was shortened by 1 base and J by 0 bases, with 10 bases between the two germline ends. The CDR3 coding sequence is TGCGCCAGCAGCCAAGGGCCAGCGGGCTCCTACGAGCAGTACTTC. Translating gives CASSQGPAGSYEQYF.

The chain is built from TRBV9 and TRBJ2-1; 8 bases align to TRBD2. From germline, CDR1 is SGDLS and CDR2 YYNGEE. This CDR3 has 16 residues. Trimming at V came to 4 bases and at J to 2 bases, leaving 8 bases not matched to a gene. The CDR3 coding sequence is TGTGCCAGCAGCCTCCGGACTAGCACCCCCTACAATGAGCAGTTCTTC. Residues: CASSLRTSTPYNEQFF.

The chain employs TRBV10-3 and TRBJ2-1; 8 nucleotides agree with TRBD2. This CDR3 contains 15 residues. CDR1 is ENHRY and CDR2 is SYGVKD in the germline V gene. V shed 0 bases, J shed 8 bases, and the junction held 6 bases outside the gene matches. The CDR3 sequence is CAISESRSGGDEQFF. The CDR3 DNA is TGTGCCATCAGTGAGTCTAGATCGGGGGGGGATGAGCAGTTCTTC.

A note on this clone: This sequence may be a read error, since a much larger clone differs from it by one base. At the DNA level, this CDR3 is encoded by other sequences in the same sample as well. The CDR3 reads CASSEGGNTGELFF. DNA of the CDR3: TGTGCCAGCAGCGAAGGGGGGAACACCGGGGAGCTGTTTTTT. The V call is TRBV9, the J call TRBJ2-2; possible D gene TRBD1, 6 bases. Trimming removed 3 bases at V and 1 base at J, with 7 bases between. The CDR3 is 14 residues long. The V gene's germline CDR1 is SGDLS and CDR2 YYNGEE.

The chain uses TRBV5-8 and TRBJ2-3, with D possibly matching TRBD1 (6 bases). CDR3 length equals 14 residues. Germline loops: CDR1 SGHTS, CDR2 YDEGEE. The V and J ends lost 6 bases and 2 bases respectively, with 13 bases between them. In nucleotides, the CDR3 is TGTGCCAGCAACCCGGACAGTACCACAGATACGCAGTATTTT. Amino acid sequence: CASNPDSTTDTQYF.

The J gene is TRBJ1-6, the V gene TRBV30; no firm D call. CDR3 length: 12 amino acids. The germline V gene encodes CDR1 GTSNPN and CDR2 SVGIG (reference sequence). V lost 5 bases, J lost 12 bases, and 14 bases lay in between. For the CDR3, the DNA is TGTGCCTGGGCCCCTTCGAGAGGACCCCTCCACTTT. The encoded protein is CAWAPSRGPLHF.

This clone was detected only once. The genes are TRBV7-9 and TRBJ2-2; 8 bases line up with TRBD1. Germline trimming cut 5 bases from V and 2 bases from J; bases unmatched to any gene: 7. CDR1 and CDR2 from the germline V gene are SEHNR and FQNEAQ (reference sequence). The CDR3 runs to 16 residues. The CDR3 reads CASSRQTGVNTGELFF. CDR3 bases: TGTGCCAGCAGCCGTCAGACAGGGGTCAACACCGGGGAGCTGTTTTTT. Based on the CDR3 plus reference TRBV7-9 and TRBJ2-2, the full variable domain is DTGVSQNPRHKITKRGQNVTFRCDPISEHNRLYWYRQTLGQGPEFLTYFQNEAQLEKSRLLSDRFSAERPKGSFSTLEIQRTEQGDSAMYLCASSRQTGVNTGELFFGEGSRLTVL.

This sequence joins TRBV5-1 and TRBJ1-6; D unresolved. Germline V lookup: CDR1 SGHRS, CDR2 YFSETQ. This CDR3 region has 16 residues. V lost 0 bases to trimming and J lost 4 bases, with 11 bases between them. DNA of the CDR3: TGCGCCAGCAGCTTGGCGGAGAGTACTTATAATTCACCCCTCCACTTT. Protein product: CASSLAESTYNSPLHF.

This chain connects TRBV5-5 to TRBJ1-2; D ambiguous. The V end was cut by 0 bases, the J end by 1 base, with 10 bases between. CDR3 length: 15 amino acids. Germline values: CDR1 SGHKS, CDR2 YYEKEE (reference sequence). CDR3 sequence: CASSLGWVGNYGYTF. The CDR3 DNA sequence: TGTGCCAGCAGCTTGGGGTGGGTGGGTAACTATGGCTACACCTTC.

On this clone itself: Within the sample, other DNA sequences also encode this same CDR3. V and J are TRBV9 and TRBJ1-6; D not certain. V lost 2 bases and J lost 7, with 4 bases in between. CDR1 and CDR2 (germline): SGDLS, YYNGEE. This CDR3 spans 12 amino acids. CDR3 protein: CASSVENSPLHF. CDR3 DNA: TGTGCCAGCAGCGTGGAGAATTCACCCCTCCACTTT.